Below, one T cell receptor (beta chain) is given with its context. What it recognizes is unknown. PCR employed 60 Vbeta and 13 Jbeta primers. The method was immunoSEQ multiplex PCR; TCRdb's version includes in-frame clones alone and lacks a portion of them. This repertoire shows around 110,000 clones, about four fifths found once; its top ten account for roughly 6.5%. The sample belongs to a study of cytomegalovirus exposure and HLA in healthy donors. Study-level findings and limits: Common viral pathogens were later found to be apparently linked to several of the most significant clusters. In an earlier analysis, about 87% or about 30%: the productive usage of most TCR beta V segments.

This TCR was recovered from a woman aged 45-65 years in good health and CMV-seropositive. The sequencing input was PBMCs.

In DNA form, the CDR3 reads TGTGCCAGCAGCTTGGAACGGGGGACTGAAGCTTTCTTT. It yields the protein CASSLERGTEAFF. This chain links TRBV7-2 with TRBJ1-1; D may be TRBD1 (5 bases). CDR3 length: 13 residues. Germline CDR1 reads SGHTA; CDR2 reads FQGNSA. V lost 3 bases, J lost 5 bases, and 10 bases lay in between.